One sample yielded the 27 T cell receptor beta chains listed below, sequenced in a study of response to subunit inactivated influenza vaccine. TCRdb re-derived calls from the RT-PCR reads in MiXCR, one entry per CDR3 protein. The data contain some 520,000 distinct CDR3 sequences, 15% to 20% of them singletons. This material consisted of CD4+ T cells sorted from PBMCs, taken 23 to 25 months after vaccination. These receptors were collected from a man aged 50 to 75 who received an inactivated influenza vaccine.

This clonotype was observed many times. This chain connects TRBV5-1 to TRBJ2-7; D might be TRBD2 (5 bases). Trimming took off 3 bases at V and 4 bases at J, with 8 bases between the two ends. The CDR3 is 12 residues long. The germline V gene has CDR1 SGHRS and CDR2 YFSETQ. The CDR3 spells CASSSRGYEQYF. The CDR3 DNA reads TGCGCCAGCAGCTCTCGGGGTTACGAGCAGTACTTC.

There are a few counts of this clonotype. The chain carries TRBV25-1 and TRBJ2-7; 13 bases match TRBD2. Per germline, CDR1 MGHDK and CDR2 SYGVNS. CDR3 size: 15 residues. After removal of 3 bases from V and 7 bases from J, the junction contained 6 bases not matched to a gene. The CDR3 loop reads CASSERTSGRGEQYF. The CDR3 DNA follows: TGTGCCAGCAGTGAGAGGACTAGCGGGAGAGGGGAGCAGTACTTC.

This clonotype came up a few times. The chain carries TRBV29-1 and TRBJ2-2, with D perhaps matching TRBD1 (5 bases). Germline V gene data show CDR1 as SQVTM and CDR2 as ANQGSEA. Trimming removed 4 bases from V and 6 bases from J, with 12 bases in between. The CDR3 is 13 amino acids. The DNA of the CDR3 is TGCAGCGTTGTACAGGCCCCCCCCGGGGAGCTGTTTTTT. Protein sequence: CSVVQAPPGELFF.

The CDR3 spells CSAAGTSYEQYF. CDR3 DNA: TGCAGTGCCGCCGGGACTTCCTACGAGCAGTACTTC. This sequence joins TRBV20-1 and TRBJ2-7; D possibly corresponds to TRBD2 (6 bases). Trimming took off 6 bases at V and 1 base at J, with 10 bases between the two ends. Germline assignment: CDR1 DFQATT and CDR2 SNEGSKA (reference sequence). The CDR3 spans 12 residues.

This clonotype was detected a few times. J is TRBJ2-7 and V is TRBV18; 10 positions agree with TRBD1. Trimming at V came to 3 bases and at J to 8 bases, leaving 7 bases not matched to a gene. The CDR3 totals 14 residues. Germline lookup yields CDR1 KGHSH and CDR2 LQKENI. In DNA form, the CDR3 reads TGTGCCAGCTCACCTGGGGGACAGGGGCCGAAGCAGTACTTC. Protein product: CASSPGGQGPKQYF.

This rearrangement joins TRBV20-1 to TRBJ2-3; D possibly uses TRBD1 or TRBD2 (5 bases each). Germline values: CDR1 DFQATT, CDR2 SNEGSKA (reference sequence). This CDR3 is built from 12 residues. V was shortened by 2 bases and J by 7 bases, with 10 bases between the two germline ends. The CDR3 loop is CSARRGEYTQYF. CDR3 bases: TGCAGTGCTAGACGAGGGGAGTATACGCAGTATTTT.

The chain combines TRBV6-2 or TRBV6-3 with TRBJ2-7; D not certain. V lost 2 bases and J 1 base, leaving 12 bases between the germline ends. CDR3 length: 15 residues. CDR1 is MNHEY, CDR2 SVGEGT, per germline. CDR3 amino acids: CASSYKLGLSYEQYF. CDR3 DNA sequence: TGTGCCAGCAGTTACAAGCTAGGGCTTTCCTACGAGCAGTACTTC.

V usage is TRBV10-3 and J usage is TRBJ2-7; the D gene is possibly TRBD1 (8 bases). Germline assignment: CDR1 ENHRY and CDR2 SYGVKD. The CDR3 contains 19 residues. V shed 6 bases and J shed 4 bases, with 31 bases lying between them. DNA for the CDR3: TGTGCCATCAGACCTCCCGGTCGGTCCGGACAGGGAGGGGAATACGAGCAGTACTTC. This codes for CAIRPPGRSGQGGEYEQYF.

The V call is TRBV6-2 or TRBV6-3, the J call TRBJ2-1; TRBD2 agrees at 12 bases. V trimming: 4 bases; J trimming: 12 bases; junction bases outside the gene matches: 10. The CDR3 contains 15 residues. CDR1 and CDR2 from the germline V gene are MNHEY and SVGEGT. The CDR3, as DNA: TGTGCCAGCAGTTCCCCGACTAGCGGGAGTCCGGGGCAGTTCTTC. Translated, it gives CASSSPTSGSPGQFF.

This chain connects TRBV6-5 to TRBJ2-6; D remains unclear. Germline V gives CDR1 MNHEY, CDR2 SVGAGI. The CDR3 is made up of 16 amino acids. Trimming took off 0 bases at V and 10 bases at J, with 16 bases between the two ends. The CDR3 region is CASSYSNRVRVNVLTF. CDR3 DNA sequence: TGTGCCAGCAGTTACTCGAACCGGGTGCGCGTAAACGTCCTGACTTTC.

Remarks on this clonotype: Its ends do not fully match the called genes, so a read error is possible. The genes are TRBV12-3 or TRBV12-4 and TRBJ2-5, with D uncertain. The CDR3 is 14 amino acids. The CDR3 here is CASSAQISQATQYF. The CDR3 nucleotides read TGTGCCAGCAGTGCACAGATTTCACAAGCGACCCAGTACTTC.

The gene calls are TRBV24-1 and TRBJ2-3, with D uncertain. Germline CDR1 KGHDR, CDR2 SFDVKD. The CDR3 covers 14 residues. V was pared by 3 bases and J by 4 bases, with 10 bases between. CDR3 amino acids: CATSDPRKADTQYF. The CDR3 region has the DNA TGTGCCACCAGTGATCCCCGAAAGGCAGATACGCAGTATTTT.

The V gene is TRBV4-3, the J gene TRBJ1-5; weak D call: TRBD1 (6 bases). There are 15 residues in the CDR3. V lost 6 bases, J lost 7 bases, and 19 bases lay in between. Germline V gene data show CDR1 as LGHNA and CDR2 as YSLEER. CDR3 region: CASSEGRGAGQPQHF. In DNA, the CDR3 is TGCGCCAGCAGTGAGGGGAGGGGGGCAGGGCAGCCCCAGCATTTT.

This sequence joins TRBV29-1 and TRBJ1-2; 7 bases match TRBD1. The CDR3 runs to 14 residues. Trimming took 7 bases from V and 2 from J; bases not matched to a gene: 10. Germline assignment: CDR1 SQVTM and CDR2 ANQGSEA. The CDR3 sequence is CSAGTAHSNYGYTF. For the CDR3, the DNA is TGCAGCGCCGGGACAGCACACTCCAACTATGGCTACACCTTC.

This clonotype was counted ten times or more. This chain connects TRBV12-3 or TRBV12-4 to TRBJ2-3, with D maybe TRBD2 (6 bases). Trimming took 8 bases from V and 10 from J, leaving 22 bases between them. This CDR3 contains 14 residues. The CDR3 is CASRGGQGDTAQYF. The CDR3 nucleotides are TGTGCCAGCCGCGGAGGGCAGGGAGACACGGCGCAGTATTTT.

This clonotype has more than one count but fewer than ten. The J gene is TRBJ1-1, the V gene TRBV3-1; 8 bases align to TRBD1. Losses at the gene ends were 5 bases for V and 5 bases for J; bases not matched to a gene: 7. CDR1 LGHDT and CDR2 YNNKEL come from the germline V gene (reference sequence). The CDR3 is 14 residues long. CDR3 protein: CASSTVRGRTEAFF. CDR3 in DNA: TGTGCCAGCAGCACAGTCAGGGGGCGGACTGAAGCTTTCTTT.

This chain joins TRBV11-1 and TRBJ1-5; D unclear. This CDR3 contains 18 residues. The germline V and J ends were trimmed by 5 bases and 2 bases, with 22 bases remaining between them. Germline assignment: CDR1 SGHAT and CDR2 FQDESV (reference sequence). CDR3: CASSPGGGGGQGNQPQHF. The CDR3 DNA follows: TGTGCCAGCAGCCCAGGTGGAGGTGGAGGCCAAGGCAATCAGCCCCAGCATTTT.

This clonotype came up a few times. The chain combines TRBV7-2 with TRBJ2-2, with no clear D. CDR3 length equals 14 residues. The V gene lost 1 base and the J gene lost 6 bases, with 9 bases spanning the gap. From germline, CDR1 is SGHTA and CDR2 FQGNSA. The CDR3 loop reads CASSLGTDAGELFF. CDR3 nucleotide sequence: TGTGCCAGCAGCTTAGGGACCGACGCCGGGGAGCTGTTTTTT. Using reference TRBV7-2 and TRBJ2-2 for the parts outside the CDR3, the full variable domain is GAGVSQSPSNKVTEKGKDVELRCDPISGHTALYWYRQSLGQGLEFLIYFQGNSAPDKSGLPSDRFSAERTGGSVSTLTIQRTQQEDSAVYLCASSLGTDAGELFFGEGSRLTVL.

Only a few counts were recorded for this clonotype. CDR3 loop: CASRDISNQPQHF. In nucleotides, the CDR3 is TGTGCCAGCCGGGACATTAGCAATCAGCCCCAGCATTTT. The V and J genes are TRBV6-2 or TRBV6-3 and TRBJ1-5; D is possibly TRBD1 (6 bases). The CDR3 covers 13 residues. Per the germline V gene, CDR1 is MNHEY and CDR2 is SVGEGT. V was trimmed by 8 bases and J by 0 bases, leaving 8 bases between them.

This clonotype occurred a few times. The J gene is TRBJ2-3, the V gene TRBV5-1; 10 bases are a match to TRBD2. The germline V gene encodes CDR1 SGHRS and CDR2 YFSETQ. The CDR3 contains 17 residues. After removal of 4 bases from V and 4 bases from J, the junction contained 12 bases not matched to a gene. This CDR3 is CASSKTVAGGMADTQYF. For the CDR3, the DNA is TGCGCCAGCAGCAAAACCGTAGCGGGGGGAATGGCAGATACGCAGTATTTT.

This clonotype was seen more than once but under ten times. This CDR3 reads CASSYGQTSSYEQYF. Here the CDR3 DNA reads TGTGCCAGCAGTTACGGCCAAACCTCCTCCTACGAGCAGTACTTC. V is TRBV6-5 and J is TRBJ2-7; D is ambiguous. V was clipped by 2 bases and J by 0 bases, with 11 bases between them. Germline-derived CDR1 and CDR2 are MNHEY and SVGAGI. The CDR3 runs to 15 residues.

The chain employs TRBV6-5 and TRBJ1-2, with TRBD1 matching 9 bases. V lost 2 bases and J lost 2; bases outside the gene matches: 0. The CDR3 runs 14 residues. CDR1 and CDR2 (germline): MNHEY, SVGAGI. The CDR3 region is CASSYGTGNYGYTF. In nucleotides, the CDR3 is TGTGCCAGCAGTTACGGGACAGGGAACTATGGCTACACCTTC.

CDR3 coding DNA: TGTGCCAGCAGTACGGGACAGCTTAGCAATCAGCCCCAGCATTTT. It codes for CASSTGQLSNQPQHF. The chain couples TRBV6-1 to TRBJ1-5; TRBD1 aligns across 7 bases. Germline V lookup: CDR1 MNHNS, CDR2 SASEGT. Trimming took 5 bases from V and 0 from J; bases not matched to a gene: 4. This CDR3 comprises 15 residues.

This clonotype has more than one count but fewer than ten. The J gene is TRBJ1-1, the V gene TRBV6-2 or TRBV6-3; D is undetermined. The CDR3 covers 13 residues. Trimming left V 6 bases short and J 0 bases short, with 8 bases between. Germline assignment: CDR1 MNHEY and CDR2 SVGEGT. Here the CDR3 reads CASRPSMNTEAFF. CDR3 bases: TGTGCCAGCAGACCCTCCATGAACACTGAAGCTTTCTTT.

This chain uses TRBV30 with TRBJ2-2, with TRBD1 as a possible D gene (5 bases). The CDR3 extends over 14 amino acids. V was clipped by 3 bases and J by 1 base, with 9 bases between them. Germline CDR1 and CDR2: GTSNPN and SVGIG (reference sequence). CDR3: CAWRKQGNTGELFF. CDR3 sequence (DNA): TGTGCCTGGAGGAAGCAGGGGAACACCGGGGAGCTGTTTTTT.

This clonotype came up a few times. This sequence joins TRBV7-3 and TRBJ1-3, with a tentative D call TRBD1 (5 bases). Trimming took 3 bases from V and 2 from J, leaving 5 bases between them. Looked up from germline, CDR1 is SGHTA and CDR2 is FQGTGA. This CDR3 is built from 13 residues. The CDR3 here is CASSLTAGNTIYF. The CDR3 nucleotides read TGTGCCAGCAGCTTGACAGCTGGAAACACCATATATTTT.

This clonotype showed up just a few times. This chain connects TRBV28 to TRBJ2-1; perhaps TRBD2 as D (6 bases). Germline assignment: CDR1 MDHEN and CDR2 SYDVKM. The CDR3 length is 15 residues. V lost 6 bases, J lost 3 bases, and 15 bases lay in between. CDR3 sequence reads: CASSSISGVYNEQFF. In DNA form, the CDR3 reads TGTGCCAGCAGCTCGATTAGCGGAGTCTACAATGAGCAGTTCTTC. The complete variable domain, with remaining parts taken from reference TRBV28 and TRBJ2-1, reads DVKVTQSSRYLVKRTGEKVFLECVQDMDHENMFWYRQDPGLGLRLIYFSYDVKMKEKGDIPEGYSVSREKKERFSLILESASTNQTSMYLCASSSISGVYNEQFFGPGTRLTVL.